This T cell receptor beta chain was observed in a study of technical replicates of blood from a few donors. Generated by immunoSEQ multiplex PCR, the TCRdb table keeps only in-frame clones and is missing some. The sample has more than 65,000 clones; 95% to 96% are singletons. Germline trimming cut 5 bases from V and 8 bases from J; bases unmatched to any gene: 12. There are 15 residues in the CDR3. Germline-derived CDR1 and CDR2 are SQVTM and ANQGSEA. The origin of this receptor is a human donor in good health. Sequencing was carried out using T cells isolated from PBMCs. The genes are TRBV29-1 and TRBJ2-1; the match to TRBD2 covers 10 bases. CDR3 residues: CSVLLVRAGGYEQFF. In DNA form, the CDR3 reads TGCAGCGTTTTGTTGGTTCGAGCGGGGGGGTATGAGCAGTTCTTC.